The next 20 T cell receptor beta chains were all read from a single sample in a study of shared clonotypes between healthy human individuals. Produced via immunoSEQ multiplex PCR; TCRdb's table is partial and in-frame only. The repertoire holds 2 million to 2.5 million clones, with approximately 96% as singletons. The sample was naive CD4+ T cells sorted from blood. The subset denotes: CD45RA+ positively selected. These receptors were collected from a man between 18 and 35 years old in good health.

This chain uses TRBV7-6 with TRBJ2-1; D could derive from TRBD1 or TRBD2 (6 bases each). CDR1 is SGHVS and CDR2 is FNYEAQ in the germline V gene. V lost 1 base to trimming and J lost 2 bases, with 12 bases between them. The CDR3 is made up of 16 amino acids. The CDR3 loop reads CASSLGGGNTYNEQFF. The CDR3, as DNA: TGTGCCAGCAGCTTAGGAGGGGGGAACACCTACAATGAGCAGTTCTTC.

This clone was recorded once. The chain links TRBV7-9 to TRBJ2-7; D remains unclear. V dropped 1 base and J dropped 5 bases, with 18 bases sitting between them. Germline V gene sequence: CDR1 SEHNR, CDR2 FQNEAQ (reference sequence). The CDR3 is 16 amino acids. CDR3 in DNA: TGTGCCAGCAGCTTAGGTGACCGGCTTATAAACGACGAGCAGTACTTC. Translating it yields CASSLGDRLINDEQYF.

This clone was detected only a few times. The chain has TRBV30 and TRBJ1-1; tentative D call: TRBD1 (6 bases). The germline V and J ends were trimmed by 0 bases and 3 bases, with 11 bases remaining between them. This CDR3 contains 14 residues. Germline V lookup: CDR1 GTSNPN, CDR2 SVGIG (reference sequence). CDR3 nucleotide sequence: TGTGCCTGGAGTGTACAAGGGGGGTACACTGAAGCTTTCTTT. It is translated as CAWSVQGGYTEAFF.

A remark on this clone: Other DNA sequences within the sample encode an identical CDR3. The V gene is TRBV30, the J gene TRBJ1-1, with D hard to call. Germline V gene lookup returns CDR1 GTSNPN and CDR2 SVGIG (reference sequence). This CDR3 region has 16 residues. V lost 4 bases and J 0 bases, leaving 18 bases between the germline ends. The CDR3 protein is CAWTPPHRAVNTEAFF. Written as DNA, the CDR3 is TGTGCCTGGACTCCCCCCCATAGGGCGGTGAACACTGAAGCTTTCTTT.

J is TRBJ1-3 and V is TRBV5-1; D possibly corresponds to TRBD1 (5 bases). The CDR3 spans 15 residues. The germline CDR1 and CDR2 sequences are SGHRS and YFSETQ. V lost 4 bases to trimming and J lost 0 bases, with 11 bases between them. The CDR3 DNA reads TGCGCCAGCAGCGCACAGGCCCACTCTGGAAACACCATATATTTT. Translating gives CASSAQAHSGNTIYF.

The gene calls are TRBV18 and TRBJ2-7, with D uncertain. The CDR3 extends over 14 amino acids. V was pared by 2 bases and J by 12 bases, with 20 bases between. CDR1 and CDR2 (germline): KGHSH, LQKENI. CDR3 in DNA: TGTGCCAGCTCACCAATTGCGTCGGGTCTAGGGATGTACTTC. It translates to CASSPIASGLGMYF.

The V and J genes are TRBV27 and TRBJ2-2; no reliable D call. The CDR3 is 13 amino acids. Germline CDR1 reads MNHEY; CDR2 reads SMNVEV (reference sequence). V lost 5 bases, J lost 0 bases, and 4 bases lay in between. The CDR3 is CASSRPNTGELFF. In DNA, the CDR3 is TGTGCCAGCAGTAGGCCGAACACCGGGGAGCTGTTTTTT.

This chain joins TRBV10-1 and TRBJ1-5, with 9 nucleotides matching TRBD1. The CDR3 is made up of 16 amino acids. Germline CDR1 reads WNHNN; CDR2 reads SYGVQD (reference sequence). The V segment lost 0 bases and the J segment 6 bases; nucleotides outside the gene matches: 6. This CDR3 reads CASSESEQGAGQPQHF. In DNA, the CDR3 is TGCGCCAGCAGTGAGTCTGAACAGGGGGCGGGTCAGCCCCAGCATTTT.

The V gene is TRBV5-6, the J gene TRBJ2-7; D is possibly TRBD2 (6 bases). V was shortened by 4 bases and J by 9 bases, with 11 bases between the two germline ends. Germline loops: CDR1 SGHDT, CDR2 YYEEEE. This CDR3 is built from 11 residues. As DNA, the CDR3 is TGTGCCAGCAGCACACGGGAGATGCAGTACTTC. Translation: CASSTREMQYF.

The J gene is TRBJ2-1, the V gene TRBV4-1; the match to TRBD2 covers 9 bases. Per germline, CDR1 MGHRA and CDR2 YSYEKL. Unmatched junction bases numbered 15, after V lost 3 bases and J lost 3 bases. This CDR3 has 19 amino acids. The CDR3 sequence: CASSHTGLAGAIIYNEQFF. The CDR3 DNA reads TGCGCCAGCAGCCACACTGGATTAGCGGGGGCTATCATCTACAATGAGCAGTTCTTC.

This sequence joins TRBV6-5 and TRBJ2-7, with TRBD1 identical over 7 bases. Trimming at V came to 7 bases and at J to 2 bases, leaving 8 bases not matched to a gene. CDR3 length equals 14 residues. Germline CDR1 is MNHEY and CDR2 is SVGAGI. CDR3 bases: TGTGCCAGCAAAGGGGCAGGGGGACCCTACGAGCAGTACTTC. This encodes CASKGAGGPYEQYF.

The CDR3 region has the DNA TGTGCCAGCAGTGAAGCAACAGGGTCGGCTTCACCCCTCCACTTT. As protein: CASSEATGSASPLHF. V and J are TRBV6-1 and TRBJ1-6; TRBD1 is a possible D gene (6 bases). V dropped 0 bases and J dropped 9 bases, with 12 bases sitting between them. This CDR3 has 15 amino acids. Germline V lookup: CDR1 MNHNS, CDR2 SASEGT.

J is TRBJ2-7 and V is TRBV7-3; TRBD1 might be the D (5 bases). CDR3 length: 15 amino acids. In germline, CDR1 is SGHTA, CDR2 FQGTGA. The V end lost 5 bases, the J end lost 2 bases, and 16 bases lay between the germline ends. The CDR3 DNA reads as TGTGCCAGCAGCCAAGGGGTGGGGAAAACCTACGAGCAGTACTTC. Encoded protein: CASSQGVGKTYEQYF. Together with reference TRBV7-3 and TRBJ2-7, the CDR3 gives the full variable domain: GAGVSQTPSNKVTEKGKYVELRCDPISGHTALYWYRQSLGQGPEFLIYFQGTGAADDSGLPNDRFFAVRPEGSVSTLKIQRTERGDSAVYLCASSQGVGKTYEQYFGPGTRLTVT.

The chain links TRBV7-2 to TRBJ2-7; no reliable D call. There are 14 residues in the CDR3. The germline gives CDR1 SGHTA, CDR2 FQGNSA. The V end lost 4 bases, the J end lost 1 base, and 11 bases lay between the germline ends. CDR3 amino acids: CASSSGGHSYEQYF. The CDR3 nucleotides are TGTGCCAGCAGCTCTGGCGGCCATTCCTACGAGCAGTACTTC.

The CDR3 spells CASSLGSAETQYF. The CDR3 bases are TGTGCCAGCAGCTTAGGGAGCGCTGAGACCCAGTACTTC. V is TRBV11-1 and J is TRBJ2-5; D ambiguous. Trimming left V 1 base short and J 5 bases short, with 8 bases between. Germline CDR1 and CDR2: SGHAT and FQDESV (reference sequence). The CDR3 is 13 residues long.

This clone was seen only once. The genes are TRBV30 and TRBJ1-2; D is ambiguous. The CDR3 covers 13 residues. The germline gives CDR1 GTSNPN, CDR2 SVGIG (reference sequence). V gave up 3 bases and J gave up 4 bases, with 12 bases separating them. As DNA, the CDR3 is TGTGCCTGGAGCCTCCGGTCCCTCTATGGCTACACCTTC. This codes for CAWSLRSLYGYTF.

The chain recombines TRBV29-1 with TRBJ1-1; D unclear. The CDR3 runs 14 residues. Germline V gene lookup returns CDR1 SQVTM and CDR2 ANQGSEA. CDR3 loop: CTTTVGLSNTEAFF. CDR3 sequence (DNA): TGCACCACCACTGTTGGCCTATCGAACACTGAAGCTTTCTTT.

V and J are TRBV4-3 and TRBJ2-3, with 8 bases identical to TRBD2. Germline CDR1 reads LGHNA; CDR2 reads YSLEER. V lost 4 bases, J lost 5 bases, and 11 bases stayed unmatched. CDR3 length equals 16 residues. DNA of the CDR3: TGCGCCAGCAGCCGGGAGGTGAGCGGGAGTGGAGATACGCAGTATTTT. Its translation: CASSREVSGSGDTQYF.

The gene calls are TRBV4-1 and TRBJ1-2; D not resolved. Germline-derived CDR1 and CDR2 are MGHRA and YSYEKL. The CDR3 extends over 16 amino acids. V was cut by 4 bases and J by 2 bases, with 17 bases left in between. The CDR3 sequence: CASSRPEPGRNYGYTF. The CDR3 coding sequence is TGCGCCAGCAGCCGACCGGAACCCGGACGGAACTATGGCTACACCTTC.

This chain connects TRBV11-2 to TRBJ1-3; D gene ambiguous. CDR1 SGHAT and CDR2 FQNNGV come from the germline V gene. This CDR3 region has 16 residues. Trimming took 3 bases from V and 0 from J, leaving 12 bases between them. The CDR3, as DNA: TGTGCCAGCAGCTTGAGCCTTATGACCTCTGGAAACACCATATATTTT. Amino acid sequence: CASSLSLMTSGNTIYF.